This note documents a single T cell receptor beta chain sequence. Its specificity is unknown. As for time point: week 5, during vaccination. All doses held 300 ug of mutant IDH1 20-mer peptide, with topical imiquimod. V gave up 8 bases and J gave up 3 bases; unmatched junction bases: 7. From germline, CDR1 is MDHEN and CDR2 SYDVKM. The CDR3 is 14 amino acids. The data derive from a study of a mutant IDH1 vaccine in newly diagnosed glioma. The data were produced by immunoSEQ multiplex PCR, yet TCRdb's version contains in-frame clones alone and is incomplete. The table lists tens of thousands of clones, roughly 88% of them singletons.

The sequence was collected from a man aged 40-49 years with glioma. This specimen consisted of PBMCs, obtained from a glioma patient whose treatment included an IDH1 peptide vaccine. J is TRBJ1-2 and V is TRBV28, with 9 bases identical to TRBD1. The CDR3 nucleotides read TGTGCCAGCTCTGACAGGGGGGTTGACTATGGCTACACCTTC. It yields the protein CASSDRGVDYGYTF.